Listed here are 14 T cell receptor beta chains from one sample, sequenced in a study of OX40 agonist ivuxolimab in advanced cancers. Some clones are missing from TCRdb's copy, which holds only in-frame ones; the method was immunoSEQ multiplex PCR. The repertoire has over 20,000 clones, 75% to 90% of them found once; the top ten carry approximately 35%. The sample consisted of CD4+ or CD8+ T cells sorted from blood, taken in a trial of the OX40 agonist ivuxolimab. Receptors originate from an adult with an advanced solid tumor such as melanoma, head and neck, liver or kidney cancer.

The V and J genes are TRBV7-2 and TRBJ2-7; D unclear. Trimming pared 3 bases from V and 1 base from J, leaving 7 bases between. Germline assignment: CDR1 SGHTA and CDR2 FQGNSA. The CDR3 runs to 13 residues. The chain's CDR3 is CASSFSGSYEQYF. CDR3 nucleotide sequence: TGTGCCAGCAGCTTTTCAGGTTCCTACGAGCAGTACTTC.

The J gene is TRBJ2-7, the V gene TRBV30; TRBD2 aligns across 7 bases. This CDR3 region has 13 residues. Germline V gene data show CDR1 as GTSNPN and CDR2 as SVGIG (reference sequence). V trimming: 0 bases; J trimming: 2 bases; junction bases outside the gene matches: 1. CDR3 residues: CAWSVAGTYEQYF. For the CDR3, the DNA is TGTGCCTGGAGTGTAGCGGGGACCTACGAGCAGTACTTC.

The chain couples TRBV27 to TRBJ1-2; 9 nucleotides match TRBD1. The CDR3 loop spans 15 amino acids. J was trimmed by 8 bases and V by 4 bases; bases with no gene match: 11. Germline values: CDR1 MNHEY, CDR2 SMNVEV (reference sequence). The CDR3 bases are TGTGCCAGCAGTTCACTCCGGGACAGGGTCCGGGGCTACACCTTC. This translates into CASSSLRDRVRGYTF.

V gene TRBV15 combines with J gene TRBJ2-3, with 7 bases fitting TRBD2. After removal of 0 bases from V and 2 bases from J, the junction contained 8 bases not matched to a gene. CDR1 is LNHNV, CDR2 YYDKDF, per germline (reference sequence). This CDR3 spans 17 amino acids. The CDR3 loop reads CATSRDRGEGITDTQYF. The CDR3 nucleotides read TGTGCCACCAGCAGAGATCGGGGGGAGGGGATCACAGATACGCAGTATTTT. Based on the CDR3 plus reference TRBV15 and TRBJ2-3, the full variable domain is DAMVIQNPRYQVTQFGKPVTLSCSQTLNHNVMYWYQQKSSQAPKLLFHYYDKDFNNEADTPDNFQSRRPNTSFCFLDIRSPGLGDTAMYLCATSRDRGEGITDTQYFGPGTRLTVL.

V and J are TRBV21-1 and TRBJ2-7; the D call TRBD2 from the table was never checked on the DNA. TRBV21-1 is a pseudogene segment. CDR3 length: 20 residues. The DNA for the CDR3 is TGTGCCAGCAGCCTTCCTCCCGGGGGCATTTGCGGGAGGGGCTCCTACGAGCAGTACTTC. Translation: CASSLPPGGICGRGSYEQYF.

This chain joins TRBV27 and TRBJ2-3; 9 bases fit TRBD1. The CDR3 extends over 16 amino acids. The V gene end was trimmed by 7 bases and the J gene end by 6 bases; junction bases not matched to a gene: 14. The germline V gene encodes CDR1 MNHEY and CDR2 SMNVEV (reference sequence). The CDR3: CASNLQGAGSWDTQYF. DNA of the CDR3: TGTGCCAGCAACCTACAGGGGGCCGGGTCGTGGGATACGCAGTATTTT.

The chain joins TRBV6-5 to TRBJ2-2, with TRBD2 identical over 9 bases. Germline trimming cut 8 bases from V and 7 bases from J; bases unmatched to any gene: 11. CDR3 length: 15 residues. Germline V gene sequence: CDR1 MNHEY, CDR2 SVGAGI. CDR3 in amino acids: CASDGLAGTVGELFF. The DNA of the CDR3 is TGTGCCAGCGATGGCCTAGCGGGGACCGTCGGGGAGCTGTTTTTT.

This sequence joins TRBV5-1 and TRBJ2-2, with no clear D. This CDR3 region has 17 residues. V dropped 2 bases and J dropped 7 bases, with 21 bases sitting between them. Germline CDR1 is SGHRS and CDR2 is YFSETQ. The CDR3 loop reads CASSFTVPPSPHGELFF. The CDR3 DNA follows: TGCGCCAGCAGCTTTACAGTTCCCCCCTCTCCCCACGGGGAGCTGTTTTTT.

The rearrangement uses TRBV14 and TRBJ2-7; TRBD2 might be the D (5 bases). Per germline, CDR1 SGHDN and CDR2 FVKESK. Trimming removed 0 bases from V and 7 bases from J, with 16 bases in between. The CDR3 is made up of 15 amino acids. CDR3 protein: CASSQEGGSLLEQYF. In DNA, the CDR3 is TGTGCCAGCAGCCAAGAAGGAGGCAGCTTACTGGAGCAGTACTTC.

The chain combines TRBV28 with TRBJ2-5; unclear D gene. V gave up 3 bases and J gave up 3 bases, with 11 bases separating them. Germline values: CDR1 MDHEN, CDR2 SYDVKM. The CDR3 loop spans 14 amino acids. The CDR3 DNA sequence: TGTGCCAGCAGTTTGGTGGAGAAAGAAGAGACCCAGTACTTC. It is translated as CASSLVEKEETQYF.

The genes are TRBV5-5 and TRBJ2-2; weak D call: TRBD2 (6 bases). The CDR3 has 16 amino acids. Per the germline V gene, CDR1 is SGHKS and CDR2 is YYEKEE (reference sequence). V lost 2 bases and J 6 bases, leaving 17 bases between the germline ends. The CDR3 region is CASSFRLVPEAGELFF. The CDR3 DNA reads as TGTGCCAGCAGCTTCCGACTAGTGCCTGAAGCCGGGGAGCTGTTTTTT.

The chain uses TRBV13 and TRBJ2-3; unclear D gene. Germline CDR1 reads PRHDT; CDR2 reads FYEKMQ (reference sequence). V lost 0 bases to trimming and J lost 3 bases, with 7 bases between them. The CDR3 spans 14 residues. CDR3 loop: CASSLGDWTDTQYF. The DNA for the CDR3 is TGTGCCAGCAGCTTAGGGGATTGGACAGATACGCAGTATTTT. The whole variable domain, remainder taken from reference TRBV13 and TRBJ2-3, is AAGVIQSPRHLIKEKRETATLKCYPIPRHDTVYWYQQGPGQDPQFLISFYEKMQSDKGSIPDRFSAQQFSDYHSELNMSSLELGDSALYFCASSLGDWTDTQYFGPGTRLTVL.

The V and J genes are TRBV4-1 and TRBJ1-6; D gene ambiguous. V lost 5 bases to trimming and J lost 12 bases, with 14 bases between them. Germline V lookup: CDR1 MGHRA, CDR2 YSYEKL. The CDR3 has 13 residues. The CDR3 nucleotides read TGCGCCAGCAGCGAGGACCGGGGAGGACCCCTCCACTTT. Amino acids: CASSEDRGGPLHF.

The chain carries TRBV11-1 and TRBJ2-7, with D hard to call. The germline V gene has CDR1 SGHAT and CDR2 FQDESV (reference sequence). V was clipped by 4 bases and J by 6 bases, with 4 bases between them. The CDR3 is made up of 10 amino acids. The CDR3 DNA sequence: TGTGCCAGCAGCTCCGGCGAGCAGTACTTC. As protein: CASSSGEQYF.